A single sample is the source of the 12 T cell receptor beta chains below, sequenced in a study of T-cell reconstitution after alpha-beta-depleted transplantation in children. As it was prepared, the TCRbeta library received unique molecular identifiers. TCRdb redid the calling of the PCR reads with MiXCR, one entry per CDR3 protein. This sample carries 97,000 or so distinct CDR3 sequences, about 8% of them seen once, and the ten largest clones take 15% to 20%. Sequences were derived from PBMCs, sampled before TCRalphabeta/CD19-depleted stem cell transplant. These receptors all come from a boy between 2 and 10 years old with acute lymphoblastic leukemia, due to receive a stem cell transplant.

At least ten counts were recorded for this clonotype. The J gene is TRBJ1-5, the V gene TRBV20-1; 7 bases align to TRBD1. The CDR3 loop spans 15 amino acids. Per the germline V gene, CDR1 is DFQATT and CDR2 is SNEGSKA (reference sequence). V lost 3 bases and J lost 3; bases outside the gene matches: 8. The CDR3 DNA is TGCAGTGCTAGTTTTGGGGGACAGTTCAATCAGCCCCAGCATTTT. Protein sequence: CSASFGGQFNQPQHF.

The chain joins TRBV20-1 to TRBJ2-2, with no clear D. Trimming pared 6 bases from V and 1 base from J, leaving 12 bases between. This CDR3 comprises 14 residues. From germline, CDR1 is DFQATT and CDR2 SNEGSKA (reference sequence). This CDR3 is CSAVGSRNTGELFF. CDR3 in DNA: TGCAGTGCAGTGGGATCTCGGAACACCGGGGAGCTGTTTTTT.

This clonotype was recorded many times. The chain carries TRBV25-1 and TRBJ2-2; tentative D call: TRBD1 (5 bases). This CDR3 is 14 amino acids long. V was cut by 3 bases and J by 6 bases, with 11 bases left in between. CDR1 is MGHDK and CDR2 is SYGVNS in the germline V gene. DNA of the CDR3: TGTGCCAGCAGTGACCCGACAGTATCCGGGGAGCTGTTTTTT. It encodes CASSDPTVSGELFF. The whole variable domain, filled in from reference TRBV25-1 and TRBJ2-2, reads EADIYQTPRYLVIGTGKKITLECSQTMGHDKMYWYQQDPGMELHLIHYSYGVNSTEKGDLSSESTVSRIRTEHFPLTLESARPSHTSQYLCASSDPTVSGELFFGEGSRLTVL.

This clonotype was observed at least ten times. The chain joins TRBV7-9 to TRBJ2-5; 7 bases map to TRBD2. Germline CDR1 and CDR2: SEHNR and FQNEAQ (reference sequence). The J segment lost 2 bases and the V segment lost 4 bases, leaving 4 bases of the junction unmatched. The CDR3 covers 14 residues. The CDR3, as DNA: TGTGCCAGCAGCTCCTGGACTAGTCAAGAGACCCAGTACTTC. This encodes CASSSWTSQETQYF.

This clonotype was detected ten times or more. V usage is TRBV12-3 or TRBV12-4 and J usage is TRBJ1-1; tentative D call: TRBD1 (5 bases). Trimming removed 4 bases from V and 11 bases from J, with 14 bases in between. CDR3 length: 12 amino acids. CDR3 coding DNA: TGTGCCAGCAGTTCCGACGAGGGGAACGCTTTCTTT. Translated: CASSSDEGNAFF.

This clonotype was seen ten or more times. The V and J genes are TRBV19 and TRBJ2-2, with 10 nucleotides matching TRBD2. Germline lookup yields CDR1 LNHDA and CDR2 SQIVND (reference sequence). This CDR3 has 16 residues. J lost 2 bases, V lost 8 bases, and 8 bases had no gene match. CDR3 nucleotides: TGTGCCAGTCAGAGGACTAGCGGTGCCAACACCGGGGAGCTGTTTTTT. Translation: CASQRTSGANTGELFF.

This clonotype was detected a few times. The V gene is TRBV4-3, the J gene TRBJ1-1, with D hard to call. The CDR3 is 13 amino acids. The V end was cut by 2 bases, the J end by 5 bases, with 9 bases between. Germline V gene data show CDR1 as LGHNA and CDR2 as YSLEER. DNA for the CDR3: TGCGCCAGCAGCCAATTCGGTGCGACTGAAGCTTTCTTT. Residues: CASSQFGATEAFF.

Ten or more counts support this clonotype. The chain recombines TRBV3-1 with TRBJ1-4; no clear D gene. In germline, CDR1 is LGHDT, CDR2 YNNKEL (reference sequence). The V gene lost 7 bases and the J gene lost 0 bases, with 9 bases spanning the gap. The CDR3 has 14 residues. The CDR3 spells CASTPTATNEKLFF. The CDR3 nucleotides are TGTGCCAGCACCCCTACGGCAACTAATGAAAAACTGTTTTTT. Variable domain in full (rest from reference TRBV3-1 and TRBJ1-4): DTAVSQTPKYLVTQMGNDKSIKCEQNLGHDTMYWYKQDSKKFLKIMFSYNNKELIINETVPNRFSPKSPDKAHLNLHINSLELGDSAVYFCASTPTATNEKLFFGSGTQLSVL.

This clonotype was seen a handful of times. The chain employs TRBV10-3 and TRBJ1-2; D uncertain. V was clipped by 3 bases and J by 4 bases, with 9 bases between them. CDR1 is ENHRY and CDR2 is SYGVKD in the germline V gene. The CDR3 extends over 13 amino acids. This chain's CDR3 is CAISDTAGYGYTF. The CDR3 DNA reads as TGTGCCATCAGTGATACAGCTGGCTATGGCTACACCTTC.

This clonotype was seen repeatedly, ten times or more. V gene TRBV6-5 combines with J gene TRBJ2-4; TRBD1 matches 7 bases. After removal of 6 bases from V and 3 bases from J, the junction contained 8 bases not matched to a gene. The CDR3 length is 15 residues. CDR1 MNHEY and CDR2 SVGAGI come from the germline V gene. The CDR3, as DNA: TGTGCCAGCAGCTCCGGGACAGCCAACAAAAACATTCAGTACTTC. This gives the protein CASSSGTANKNIQYF.

There are many counts of this clonotype. The CDR3 here is CASSPGGLRTGELFF. The CDR3 DNA sequence: TGTGCCAGCAGCCCAGGGGGCTTGAGGACCGGGGAGCTGTTTTTT. This chain joins TRBV27 and TRBJ2-2, with TRBD1 matching 8 bases. V lost 6 bases and J lost 5; bases outside the gene matches: 8. The CDR3 extends over 15 amino acids. The germline V gene encodes CDR1 MNHEY and CDR2 SMNVEV (reference sequence).

J is TRBJ2-1 and V is TRBV7-8; 10 bases are a match to TRBD2. Germline CDR1 reads SGHVS; CDR2 reads FQNEAQ. V shed 8 bases, J shed 7 bases, and the junction held 5 bases outside the gene matches. The CDR3 sequence is 13 residues long. The CDR3 is CASGQLAGNEQFF. For the CDR3, the DNA is TGTGCCAGCGGGCAACTAGCGGGAAATGAGCAGTTCTTC.